The text below deals with one TCR beta chain. The antigen is unknown. The whole isolated RNA underwent reverse transcription, so sequencing captured expressed TCRB transcripts. An average of approximately 3.6 million reads was obtained for naive, central memory and regulatory T cell samples. Method: immunoSEQ multiplex PCR; TCRdb's copy keeps in-frame clones and lacks some. The table has approximately 260,000 clones, around 25% seen once. The source of the sample is a study of beta chain features in type 1 diabetes. Germline loops: CDR1 SGHRS, CDR2 YFSETQ. This CDR3 comprises 14 residues. Trimming pared 4 bases from V and 2 bases from J, leaving 10 bases between. Blood was collected once per donor into heparin, averaging about 116 mL. Study observations and caveats: Shorter TCRB CDR3s, moderately but significantly so, marked every one of the four CD4+ subsets in Type 1 diabetes patients. The study found that naive, central memory and Treg TCRB repertoires appeared more similar in patients than in healthy donors.

The chain carries TRBV5-1 and TRBJ2-1; D perhaps matches TRBD2 (6 bases). The sequence was obtained from a woman in her twenties or thirties with type 1 diabetes. The sample was naive CD4+ T cells from blood. The CDR3 bases are TGCGCCAGCAGCCTACTAGCACCCTACAATGAGCAGTTCTTC. Residues: CASSLLAPYNEQFF.